This TCR beta chain was profiled in a study of blood T cell repertoires in COVID-19. Study at large: Acute and convalescent COVID-19 samples came from the United States, Italy and Spain.

Per the original methods: Nucleated cell counts were estimated from reference gene primer amplification. Some clones are missing from TCRdb's copy, which holds only in-frame ones; the method was immunoSEQ multiplex PCR. The DNA gave D and trimming, while V, J and clone size come from that table. The data hold some 120,000 clones, with around four fifths observed a single time. Trimming removed 3 bases from V and 0 bases from J; junction bases left unmatched: 1. The germline V gene encodes CDR1 SGHNT and CDR2 YENEEA. This CDR3 region has 17 residues. Input material: peripheral blood. The receptor was isolated from a man between 60 and 75 years old with acute or convalescent COVID-19. The chain joins TRBV11-3 to TRBJ2-1; 14 nucleotides align to TRBD2. The CDR3 bases are TGTGCCAGCAGCTTGGGACTAGCGGGGGACTCCTACAATGAGCAGTTCTTC. Amino acid sequence: CASSLGLAGDSYNEQFF.